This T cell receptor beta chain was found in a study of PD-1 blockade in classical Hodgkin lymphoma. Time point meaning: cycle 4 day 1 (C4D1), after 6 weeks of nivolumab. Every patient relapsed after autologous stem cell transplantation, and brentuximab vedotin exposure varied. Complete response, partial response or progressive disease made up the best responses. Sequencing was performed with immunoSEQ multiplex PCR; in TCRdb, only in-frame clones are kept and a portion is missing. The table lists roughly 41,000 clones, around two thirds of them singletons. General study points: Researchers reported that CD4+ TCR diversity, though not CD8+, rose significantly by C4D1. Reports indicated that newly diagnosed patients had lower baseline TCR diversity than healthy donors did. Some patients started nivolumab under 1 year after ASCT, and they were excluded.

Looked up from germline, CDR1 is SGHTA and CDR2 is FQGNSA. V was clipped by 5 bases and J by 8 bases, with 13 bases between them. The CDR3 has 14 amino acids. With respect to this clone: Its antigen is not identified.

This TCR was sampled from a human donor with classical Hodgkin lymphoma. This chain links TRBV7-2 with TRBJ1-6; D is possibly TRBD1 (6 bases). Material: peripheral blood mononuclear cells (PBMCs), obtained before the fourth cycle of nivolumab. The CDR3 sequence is CASSVDRFDSPLHF. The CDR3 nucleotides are TGTGCCAGCAGCGTGGACAGATTCGATTCACCCCTCCACTTT.